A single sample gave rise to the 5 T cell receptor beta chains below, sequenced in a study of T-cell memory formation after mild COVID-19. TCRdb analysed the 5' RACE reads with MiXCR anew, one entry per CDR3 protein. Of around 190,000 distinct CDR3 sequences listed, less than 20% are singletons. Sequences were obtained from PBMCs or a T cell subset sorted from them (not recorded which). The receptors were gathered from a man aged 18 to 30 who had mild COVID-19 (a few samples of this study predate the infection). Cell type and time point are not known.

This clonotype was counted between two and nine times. The CDR3 nucleotides read TGTGCCAGCAGCCAAGATAGATACACCGGGGAGCTGTTTTTT. Its protein product is CASSQDRYTGELFF. V gene TRBV4-2 combines with J gene TRBJ2-2; the D is unclear. The ends were cut back, 0 bases at V and 3 bases at J, with 5 bases in the middle. The germline V gene has CDR1 LGHNA and CDR2 YNFKEQ. The CDR3 has 14 residues.

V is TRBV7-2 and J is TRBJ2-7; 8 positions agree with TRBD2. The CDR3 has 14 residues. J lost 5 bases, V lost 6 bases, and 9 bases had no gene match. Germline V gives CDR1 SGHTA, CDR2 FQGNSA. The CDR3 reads CASSPGGARDEQYF. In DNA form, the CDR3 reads TGTGCCAGCAGTCCCGGGGGGGCGCGCGACGAGCAGTACTTC.

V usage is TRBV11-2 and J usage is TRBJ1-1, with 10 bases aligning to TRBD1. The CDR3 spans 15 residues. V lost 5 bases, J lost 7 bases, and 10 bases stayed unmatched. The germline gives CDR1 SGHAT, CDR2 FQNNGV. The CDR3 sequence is CASSPRTGGGYEAFF. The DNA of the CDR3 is TGTGCCAGCAGCCCTAGGACAGGGGGAGGTTATGAAGCTTTCTTT.

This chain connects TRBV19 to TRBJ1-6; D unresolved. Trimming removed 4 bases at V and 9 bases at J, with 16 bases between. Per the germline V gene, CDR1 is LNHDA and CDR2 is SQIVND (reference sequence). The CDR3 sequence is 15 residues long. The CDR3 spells CASSTFGEAGSPLHF. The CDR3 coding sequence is TGTGCCAGTAGTACCTTCGGAGAAGCCGGTTCACCCCTCCACTTT.

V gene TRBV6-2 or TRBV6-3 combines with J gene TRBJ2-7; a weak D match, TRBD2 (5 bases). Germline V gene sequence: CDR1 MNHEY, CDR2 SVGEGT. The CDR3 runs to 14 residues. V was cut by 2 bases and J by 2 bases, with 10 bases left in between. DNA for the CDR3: TGTGCCAGCAGTTACACCCGGGGTCCCTACGAGCAGTACGTC. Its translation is CASSYTRGPYEQYV.